The 17 T cell receptor beta chains below come from one sample, sequenced in a study of identical twins. TCRdb processed the 5' RACE reads anew with MiXCR; each CDR3 protein has one entry. The sample lists some 330,000 distinct CDR3 sequences, roughly 9% seen once, with under 10% in the top ten. Sequenced sample: naive T cells sorted from blood. The source of these receptors is a woman in her 50s in good health.

The V and J genes are TRBV11-2 and TRBJ2-7; D is ambiguous. The CDR3 sequence is 14 residues long. Germline values: CDR1 SGHAT, CDR2 FQNNGV. Trimming removed 0 bases from V and 6 bases from J, with 12 bases in between. This CDR3 reads CASSLDNVPGEQYV. The DNA for the CDR3 is TGTGCCAGCAGCTTAGATAATGTGCCGGGCGAGCAGTACGTC.

V is TRBV10-2 and J is TRBJ2-1; perhaps TRBD2 as D (5 bases). There are 14 residues in the CDR3. V dropped 4 bases and J dropped 7 bases, with 14 bases sitting between them. Germline-derived CDR1 and CDR2 are WSHSY and SAAADI. CDR3 region: CASSAVAGQNEQFF. The CDR3 DNA reads as TGCGCCAGCAGTGCTGTCGCGGGTCAAAATGAGCAGTTCTTC.

This clonotype was detected only a few times. CDR3 nucleotide sequence: TGTGCCAGTACCGCCCTGGGACAGGGTATGGTGAATGAGCAGTTCTTC. Translated: CASTALGQGMVNEQFF. The V call is TRBV19, the J call TRBJ2-1; 9 bases map to TRBD1. This CDR3 comprises 16 residues. V lost 7 bases, J lost 7 bases, and 14 bases stayed unmatched. Germline loops: CDR1 LNHDA, CDR2 SQIVND (reference sequence).

This clonotype has a handful of counts. This chain's CDR3 is CASSARTDTRYNEQFF. CDR3 DNA: TGTGCCAGCAGTGCTCGGACGGATACCCGATACAATGAGCAGTTCTTC. This chain connects TRBV27 to TRBJ2-1; no firm D call. This CDR3 has 16 residues. Looked up from germline, CDR1 is MNHEY and CDR2 is SMNVEV (reference sequence). The germline V and J ends were trimmed by 5 bases and 4 bases, with 18 bases remaining between them.

This clonotype was counted between two and nine times. This chain links TRBV3-1 with TRBJ1-2; 9 bases fit TRBD1. This CDR3 spans 14 amino acids. Germline V gene data show CDR1 as LGHDT and CDR2 as YNNKEL (reference sequence). Germline trimming cut 3 bases from V and 8 bases from J; bases unmatched to any gene: 7. This CDR3 reads CASSQGQGGNGYTF. CDR3 DNA sequence: TGTGCCAGCAGCCAGGGACAGGGAGGAAACGGCTACACCTTC.

The gene calls are TRBV7-2 and TRBJ1-1, with a weak D call TRBD1 (5 bases). CDR1 and CDR2 from the germline V gene are SGHTA and FQGNSA. The CDR3 contains 16 residues. The V and J ends lost 4 bases and 1 base respectively, with 16 bases between them. The CDR3 reads CASSSLEGVRNTEAFF. The CDR3 nucleotides are TGTGCCAGCAGCTCCCTCGAAGGGGTACGGAACACTGAAGCTTTCTTT.

The chain carries TRBV10-2 and TRBJ2-5; tentative D call: TRBD1 (5 bases). Per germline, CDR1 WSHSY and CDR2 SAAADI. Trimming took 5 bases from V and 4 from J, leaving 11 bases between them. The CDR3 is 13 residues long. CDR3 amino acids: CASSMTERETQYF. The CDR3 DNA follows: TGCGCCAGCAGTATGACAGAGAGAGAGACCCAGTACTTC.

The chain couples TRBV20-1 to TRBJ2-7; 9 bases line up with TRBD2. Germline lookup yields CDR1 DFQATT and CDR2 SNEGSKA (reference sequence). CDR3 length: 14 residues. V was pared by 4 bases and J by 4 bases, with 8 bases of the junction left unmatched. This CDR3 reads CSAIPSGISYEQYF. CDR3 nucleotide sequence: TGCAGTGCTATCCCTAGCGGGATCTCTTACGAGCAGTACTTC.

There are many counts of this clonotype. The chain links TRBV5-1 to TRBJ2-1; 9 positions agree with TRBD2. The V segment lost 2 bases and the J segment 7 bases; nucleotides outside the gene matches: 4. Germline-derived CDR1 and CDR2 are SGHRS and YFSETQ. This CDR3 comprises 14 residues. CDR3 bases: TGCGCCAGCAGCTTAAGCGGGAGGTGGAATGAGCAGTTCTTC. Translation gives CASSLSGRWNEQFF.

V gene TRBV7-6 combines with J gene TRBJ2-2; possibly TRBD2 for D (6 bases). Looked up from germline, CDR1 is SGHVS and CDR2 is FNYEAQ. With 5 bases removed from V and 4 bases from J, the gap between germline ends came to 17 bases. The CDR3 length is 16 residues. The CDR3 region is CASSLTGTRGTGELFF. The CDR3 DNA reads as TGTGCCAGCAGCCTCACCGGGACTCGGGGCACCGGGGAGCTGTTTTTT.

This clonotype was counted many times. V and J are TRBV10-3 and TRBJ2-5; 15 bases map to TRBD2. CDR3 size: 15 residues. Per the germline V gene, CDR1 is ENHRY and CDR2 is SYGVKD. Trimming at V came to 6 bases and at J to 4 bases, leaving 3 bases not matched to a gene. The DNA for the CDR3 is TGTGCCATCAGGCCGGGACTAGCGGGAGGAGAGACCCAGTACTTC. Translated: CAIRPGLAGGETQYF.

In this sample, this clonotype turned up a few times. The J gene is TRBJ1-1, the V gene TRBV16; 8 bases align to TRBD1. CDR1 KGHSY and CDR2 FQNENV come from the germline V gene. The CDR3 is 17 amino acids. Trimming took 0 bases from V and 4 from J; bases not matched to a gene: 10. CDR3 sequence reads: CASSQSVAGGQATEAFF. CDR3 sequence (DNA): TGTGCCAGCAGCCAATCAGTGGCAGGGGGCCAGGCCACTGAAGCTTTCTTT.

The chain recombines TRBV20-1 with TRBJ2-1; 12 nucleotides line up with TRBD2. The germline V gene encodes CDR1 DFQATT and CDR2 SNEGSKA (reference sequence). The ends lost 7 bases at V and 7 bases at J; junction bases unmatched: 8. This CDR3 has 14 amino acids. The DNA of the CDR3 is TGCAGTGTCAAAGGGACTAGCGGGTTAAATGAGCAGTTCTTC. Its translation: CSVKGTSGLNEQFF.

This clonotype occurred a few times. The V and J genes are TRBV30 and TRBJ2-1; 10 nucleotides align to TRBD2. The CDR3 is made up of 13 amino acids. Trimming cost V 8 bases and J 4 bases; bases outside gene matches: 5. The germline V gene encodes CDR1 GTSNPN and CDR2 SVGIG (reference sequence). CDR3: CALEREGYNEQFF. CDR3 nucleotide sequence: TGTGCCCTCGAGCGGGAGGGTTACAATGAGCAGTTCTTC.

This clonotype was seen many times. The chain joins TRBV20-1 to TRBJ1-5; possibly TRBD1 for D (6 bases). Trimming left V 3 bases short and J 5 bases short, with 14 bases between. Germline-derived CDR1 and CDR2 are DFQATT and SNEGSKA (reference sequence). CDR3 length: 14 amino acids. CDR3 in amino acids: CSASLGQGYQPQHF. CDR3 coding DNA: TGCAGTGCTAGTCTCGGGCAGGGGTATCAGCCCCAGCATTTT.

V usage is TRBV18 and J usage is TRBJ2-7; D is perhaps TRBD1 (5 bases). CDR1 KGHSH and CDR2 LQKENI come from the germline V gene. V was clipped by 2 bases and J by 7 bases, with 9 bases between them. CDR3 length equals 12 residues. CDR3 sequence reads: CASSPVRGEQYF. CDR3 sequence (DNA): TGTGCCAGCTCACCAGTTAGGGGAGAGCAGTACTTC.

This clonotype was seen only a few times. The chain is built from TRBV4-1 and TRBJ1-5, with 7 bases identical to TRBD1. Losses at the gene ends were 5 bases for V and 5 bases for J; bases not matched to a gene: 9. The CDR3 has 15 amino acids. Germline CDR1 MGHRA, CDR2 YSYEKL. CDR3 coding DNA: TGCGCCAGCAGCACAGAAGGCACAGGGGATCAGCCCCAGCATTTT. This translates into CASSTEGTGDQPQHF.